The 31 T cell receptor beta chains reported below all come from one sample, sequenced in a study of CD8 T cells in ankylosing spondylitis. MiXCR was run by TCRdb on the 5' RACE reads, yielding one entry per CDR3 protein. The repertoire includes approximately 220,000 distinct CDR3 sequences, around 25% of them detected once, and 5% to 7.5% sits in the top ten. Sample: blood, either unsorted or a sorted T cell fraction (not recorded which). The receptors shown here come from a male donor with ankylosing spondylitis or in good health (not recorded which).

The rearrangement joins TRBV6-5 to TRBJ1-1; D gene unclear. Looked up from germline, CDR1 is MNHEY and CDR2 is SVGAGI. The CDR3 has 15 residues. V shed 0 bases and J shed 5 bases, with 13 bases lying between them. CDR3 DNA sequence: TGTGCCAGCAGTTACTCGATTGTCGGGTCAACTGAAGCTTTCTTT. The encoded protein is CASSYSIVGSTEAFF.

This clonotype was seen a handful of times. The rearrangement links TRBV27 to TRBJ1-1; D might be TRBD1 (5 bases). V was pared by 6 bases and J by 6 bases, with 20 bases between. This CDR3 spans 15 amino acids. Per the germline V gene, CDR1 is MNHEY and CDR2 is SMNVEV (reference sequence). The CDR3: CASSPRTYAASEAFF. Here the CDR3 DNA reads TGTGCCAGCAGCCCCAGGACATACGCGGCATCTGAAGCTTTCTTT.

This rearrangement joins TRBV20-1 to TRBJ2-5; D is unresolved. The CDR3 runs 11 residues. V was trimmed by 3 bases and J by 3 bases, leaving 5 bases between them. Germline assignment: CDR1 DFQATT and CDR2 SNEGSKA (reference sequence). The CDR3 protein is CSARPEETQYF. The CDR3, as DNA: TGCAGTGCTAGGCCGGAAGAGACCCAGTACTTC.

Comment on this clonotype: Mismatch with germline at one junction end may stem from a read error. This rearrangement joins TRBV6-1 to TRBJ2-7; 13 positions agree with TRBD2. This CDR3 region has 14 residues. Per the germline V gene, CDR1 is MNHNS and CDR2 is SASEGT. The CDR3 nucleotides read TGTGCAAGCAGGGGGACTAGCGGGGCTTACGAGCAGTACTTC. As protein: CASRGTSGAYEQYF.

V gene TRBV10-2 combines with J gene TRBJ1-5, with 7 positions matching TRBD1. With V trimmed by 3 bases and J by 4 bases, 6 bases remained unmatched. Germline-derived CDR1 and CDR2 are WSHSY and SAAADI. This CDR3 has 15 amino acids. CDR3 sequence (DNA): TGCGCCAGCAGTGAAGCTGGGACAGCTAATCAGCCCCAGCATTTT. It is translated as CASSEAGTANQPQHF.

This clonotype was found once. Here the CDR3 reads CSHGGNSYNEQFF. CDR3 coding DNA: TGCAGCCACGGGGGGAACTCCTACAATGAGCAGTTCTTC. This chain uses TRBV29-1 with TRBJ2-1, with TRBD2 matching 7 bases. V gave up 8 bases and J gave up 0 bases; unmatched junction bases: 4. CDR1 and CDR2 (germline): SQVTM, ANQGSEA. This CDR3 is built from 13 residues.

V usage is TRBV6-5 and J usage is TRBJ2-3, with TRBD2 matching over 10 bases. The CDR3 runs 18 residues. Looked up from germline, CDR1 is MNHEY and CDR2 is SVGAGI. J lost 3 bases, V lost 0 bases, and 9 bases had no gene match. The CDR3 bases are TGTGCCAGCAGTTACTCGGCTAGCGGGAGATTTTCGACAGATACGCAGTATTTT. Protein sequence: CASSYSASGRFSTDTQYF.

This clonotype turned up a few times. The chain is built from TRBV20-1 and TRBJ2-1; TRBD1 matches at 8 bases. CDR3 length: 13 amino acids. V was pared by 4 bases and J by 8 bases, with 7 bases of the junction left unmatched. Germline CDR1 is DFQATT and CDR2 is SNEGSKA (reference sequence). CDR3 loop: CSAISGQGYEQFF. The DNA of the CDR3 is TGCAGTGCTATATCCGGACAGGGATATGAGCAGTTCTTC.

This clonotype appeared once. CDR3 coding DNA: TGTGCCAGCAGTTGGGAATGGACAGGGTGGAAGGATGAGCAGTTCTTC. Translation gives CASSWEWTGWKDEQFF. The chain recombines TRBV27 with TRBJ2-1, with TRBD1 matching 8 bases. Germline loops: CDR1 MNHEY, CDR2 SMNVEV (reference sequence). The CDR3 is 16 amino acids. With V trimmed by 4 bases and J by 8 bases, 13 bases remained unmatched.

This sequence joins TRBV5-1 and TRBJ2-3; the D gene could be TRBD1 or TRBD2 (6 bases each). The CDR3 spans 15 residues. Germline CDR1 is SGHRS and CDR2 is YFSETQ. Trimming shortened V by 4 bases and J by 3 bases, and 15 bases separated the two germline ends. As DNA, the CDR3 is TGCGCCAGCAGCCTAAGACTAGGGGGAACAGATACGCAGTATTTT. It codes for CASSLRLGGTDTQYF.

Many counts were recorded for this clonotype. The chain is built from TRBV10-3 and TRBJ2-7, with TRBD2 matching over 13 bases. V shed 6 bases and J 2 bases; nucleotides not matched to a gene: 1. Germline V gene lookup returns CDR1 ENHRY and CDR2 SYGVKD. There are 14 residues in the CDR3. For the CDR3, the DNA is TGTGCCATCAGCGGGACTAGCGGGGCCTACGAGCAGTACTTC. Residues: CAISGTSGAYEQYF.

This clonotype was found once. The genes are TRBV29-1 and TRBJ2-3, with 8 bases aligning to TRBD2. This CDR3 spans 14 amino acids. The trim removed 7 bases at V and 0 bases at J, leaving 6 bases unmatched. The germline V gene has CDR1 SQVTM and CDR2 ANQGSEA. CDR3 in DNA: TGCAGCGCGGGGGGGACACCAAGCACAGATACGCAGTATTTT. Translated, it gives CSAGGTPSTDTQYF.

At least ten counts were recorded for this clonotype. The chain is built from TRBV20-1 and TRBJ1-6; 9 nucleotides match TRBD1. Germline CDR1 reads DFQATT; CDR2 reads SNEGSKA (reference sequence). The V segment lost 7 bases and the J segment 0 bases; nucleotides outside the gene matches: 4. The CDR3 totals 15 residues. CDR3 in DNA: TGCAGTGTACAGGACAGGGGCTCCTATAATTCACCCCTCCACTTT. Translation: CSVQDRGSYNSPLHF.

This clonotype was observed many times. Compared with germline, one end of the junction differs, possibly owing to a read error. The chain combines TRBV12-3 or TRBV12-4 with TRBJ2-3; 11 bases map to TRBD2. The CDR3 sequence is 15 residues long. CDR3 DNA sequence: TGTGCCAGCAGTATAGCGGGAGGGAGCACAGATACGCAGTATTTT. Encoded protein: CASSIAGGSTDTQYF.

This clonotype has ten or more counts. This chain connects TRBV5-5 to TRBJ1-5, with TRBD1 matching 7 bases. CDR1 SGHKS and CDR2 YYEKEE come from the germline V gene (reference sequence). The CDR3 consists of 20 residues. Trimming cost V 2 bases and J 7 bases; bases outside gene matches: 24. As DNA, the CDR3 is TGTGCCAGCAGCTTATCCCCCCACGCGTTCGGTGACAGGGAGCGGCAGCCCCAGCATTTT. It translates to CASSLSPHAFGDRERQPQHF.

In this sample, this clonotype turned up many times. The chain joins TRBV11-2 to TRBJ2-7, with 11 bases that match TRBD2. Trimming at V came to 1 base and at J to 7 bases, leaving 6 bases not matched to a gene. The germline CDR1 and CDR2 sequences are SGHAT and FQNNGV. This CDR3 spans 15 amino acids. CDR3 sequence: CASSLALAGAGEQYF. The CDR3, as DNA: TGTGCCAGCAGCTTAGCACTAGCGGGAGCGGGTGAGCAGTACTTC.

This clonotype was seen at least ten times. The chain couples TRBV7-3 to TRBJ2-1; D possibly corresponds to TRBD2 (6 bases). Trimming took 5 bases from V and 4 from J, leaving 12 bases between them. The CDR3 covers 14 residues. Per the germline V gene, CDR1 is SGHTA and CDR2 is FQGTGA. The CDR3 protein is CASSRGSGYNEQFF. DNA of the CDR3: TGTGCCAGCAGCCGGGGTAGCGGTTACAATGAGCAGTTCTTC.

This clonotype was observed a handful of times. The V call is TRBV7-2, the J call TRBJ2-4; 10 bases line up with TRBD1. The germline V gene encodes CDR1 SGHTA and CDR2 FQGNSA. CDR3 size: 14 residues. J was trimmed by 11 bases and V by 5 bases; bases with no gene match: 9. The CDR3 sequence is CASSPSGTGAVQYF. CDR3 DNA sequence: TGTGCCAGCAGCCCATCCGGGACAGGGGCCGTTCAGTACTTC.

This clonotype was seen at least ten times. CDR3 region: CASSLELDRKQFF. The CDR3 coding sequence is TGCGCCAGCAGCTTGGAGCTGGACAGGAAACAGTTCTTC. This chain joins TRBV5-1 and TRBJ2-1, with TRBD1 matching 7 bases. CDR3 length: 13 amino acids. The V gene's germline CDR1 is SGHRS and CDR2 YFSETQ. V dropped 0 bases and J dropped 13; count of bases not matched to a gene: 7. Based on the CDR3 plus reference TRBV5-1 and TRBJ2-1, the full variable domain is KAGVTQTPRYLIKTRGQQVTLSCSPISGHRSVSWYQQTPGQGLQFLFEYFSETQRNKGNFPGRFSGRQFSNSRSEMNVSTLELGDSALYLCASSLELDRKQFFGPGTRLTVL.

J is TRBJ2-7 and V is TRBV20-1, with 7 bases matching TRBD2. J lost 0 bases, V lost 3 bases, and 5 bases had no gene match. The CDR3 consists of 14 residues. Germline loops: CDR1 DFQATT, CDR2 SNEGSKA (reference sequence). The CDR3 reads CSASGGTNSYEQYF. The DNA of the CDR3 is TGCAGTGCTAGCGGGGGGACTAACTCCTACGAGCAGTACTTC.

The genes are TRBV29-1 and TRBJ1-5; 10 bases line up with TRBD1. The CDR3 runs 16 residues. J gave up 1 base and V 4 bases, and 7 bases lay outside the gene matches. Germline lookup yields CDR1 SQVTM and CDR2 ANQGSEA. The CDR3 nucleotides read TGCAGCGTTGCTACCGGGACAGGGGTCAGCAATCAGCCCCAGCATTTT. This encodes CSVATGTGVSNQPQHF.

This clonotype was observed at least ten times. The CDR3 spells CASSLLGRGTQYF. The CDR3 DNA follows: TGTGCCAGCAGTTTATTGGGCCGGGGGACCCAGTACTTC. The genes are TRBV12-3 or TRBV12-4 and TRBJ2-5, with D perhaps matching TRBD2 (5 bases). CDR3 length equals 13 residues. The V gene lost 2 bases and the J gene lost 7 bases, with 11 bases spanning the gap.

The chain has TRBV7-2 and TRBJ2-3; D is ambiguous. Per the germline V gene, CDR1 is SGHTA and CDR2 is FQGNSA. The germline V and J ends were trimmed by 3 bases and 0 bases, with 10 bases remaining between them. The CDR3 has 15 amino acids. CDR3: CASSFLGTSTDTQYF. Written as DNA, the CDR3 is TGTGCCAGCAGCTTTTTAGGCACTAGCACAGATACGCAGTATTTT.

This clonotype was seen only a few times. V usage is TRBV12-3 or TRBV12-4 and J usage is TRBJ1-1, with 8 bases lining up with TRBD1. This CDR3 comprises 14 residues. The V segment lost 4 bases and the J segment 5 bases; nucleotides outside the gene matches: 6. CDR3 nucleotides: TGTGCCAGCAGTTCGCGGCAGGGGGCAACTGAAGCTTTCTTT. Translating it yields CASSSRQGATEAFF.

This clonotype was picked up a small number of times. This sequence joins TRBV20-1 and TRBJ1-5; D is perhaps TRBD1 (6 bases). The CDR3 has 15 amino acids. Trimming pared 5 bases from V and 5 bases from J, leaving 19 bases between. The V gene's germline CDR1 is DFQATT and CDR2 SNEGSKA (reference sequence). The CDR3 DNA is TGCAGTGCTGAGAGCCCGGGGGGGGCAGATCAGCCCCAGCATTTT. This translates into CSAESPGGADQPQHF.

Many counts were recorded for this clonotype. Mismatch with germline at one junction end may stem from a read error. The V gene is TRBV28, the J gene TRBJ2-1; 7 bases are shared with TRBD1. The germline CDR1 and CDR2 sequences are MDHEN and SYDVKM. The CDR3 is 14 amino acids. Here the CDR3 reads CASTPTPKTGKMLF. DNA of the CDR3: TGTGCCAGCACCCCTACGCCGAAGACAGGGAAAATGCTCTTC.

The chain combines TRBV7-2 with TRBJ2-7; 8 nucleotides match TRBD2. J gave up 6 bases and V 4 bases, and 11 bases lay outside the gene matches. The CDR3 is made up of 15 amino acids. The germline CDR1 and CDR2 sequences are SGHTA and FQGNSA. The CDR3 region has the DNA TGTGCCAGCAGCTCGAGCGGGAGTTCATCTTTCGAGCAGTACTTC. Its protein is CASSSSGSSSFEQYF.

The CDR3, as DNA: TGCGCCAGCAGCCAGGAGCTAGCGGAGAATGCGGATACGCAGTATTTT. Its protein is CASSQELAENADTQYF. V is TRBV4-3 and J is TRBJ2-3; 7 bases agree with TRBD2. The length of the CDR3 is 16 residues. CDR1 is LGHNA and CDR2 is YSLEER in the germline V gene. The junction had 12 bases not matched to a gene; V was cut back by 3 bases and J by 6 bases.

This clonotype occurred many times. The V and J genes are TRBV12-3 or TRBV12-4 and TRBJ2-3, with 7 bases matching TRBD1. The CDR3 runs 15 residues. V lost 9 bases, J lost 2 bases, and 11 bases stayed unmatched. The CDR3 spells CASALGDRDTDTQYF. As DNA, the CDR3 is TGTGCCAGTGCCTTAGGGGACAGAGACACAGATACGCAGTATTTT.

This clonotype was counted at least ten times. The V call is TRBV20-1, the J call TRBJ2-1; 8 bases align to TRBD2. With 6 bases clipped from V and 7 bases from J, the junction kept 14 bases outside the gene matches. The CDR3 has 15 residues. The germline V gene encodes CDR1 DFQATT and CDR2 SNEGSKA (reference sequence). The CDR3 is CSAPPGGPGGNEQFF. For the CDR3, the DNA is TGCAGTGCCCCCCCGGGGGGGCCCGGGGGGAATGAGCAGTTCTTC.

In its sample, this clonotype was seen many times. The V and J genes are TRBV6-5 and TRBJ2-1; 10 positions match TRBD2. Germline V gene sequence: CDR1 MNHEY, CDR2 SVGAGI. CDR3 length: 16 amino acids. V was clipped by 2 bases and J by 6 bases; unmatched bases: 7. The CDR3 coding sequence is TGTGCCAGCAGTTACCATTTGAGCGGGAGGGCCAATGAGCAGTTCTTC. This translates into CASSYHLSGRANEQFF.